This entry lists 14 T cell receptor beta chains sequenced from one sample in a study of shared clonotypes between healthy human individuals. Sequenced by immunoSEQ multiplex PCR; TCRdb stores in-frame clones only, minus some. The sample comprises around 530,000 clones, roughly 79% of which are singletons, and 12% rests with the top ten. The sequencing sample was made of PBMCs. The source of these receptors is a woman in her forties in good health. Some clones in this sample may be carry-over from other donors' samples.

This chain connects TRBV28 to TRBJ2-7; TRBD1 is a possible D gene (6 bases). V was pared by 5 bases and J by 0 bases, with 11 bases between. CDR3 length: 14 residues. Germline CDR1 reads MDHEN; CDR2 reads SYDVKM. The CDR3 sequence: CASSVTGPSYEQYF. The DNA for the CDR3 is TGTGCCAGCAGTGTGACAGGCCCCTCCTACGAGCAGTACTTC.

The chain combines TRBV2 with TRBJ2-3; 12 bases are a match to TRBD2. CDR3 length equals 17 residues. The V segment lost 3 bases and the J segment 3 bases; nucleotides outside the gene matches: 7. In germline, CDR1 is SNHLY, CDR2 FYNNEI. The CDR3, as DNA: TGTGCCAGCAGTGACCCCGGACTAGCGGGAAGAACAGATACGCAGTATTTT. Translated, it gives CASSDPGLAGRTDTQYF.

This clone was seen only once. This sample also contains other DNA sequences that code for the same CDR3. This chain connects TRBV7-8 to TRBJ2-7, with 12 bases matching TRBD2. CDR1 SGHVS and CDR2 FQNEAQ come from the germline V gene. V was clipped by 3 bases and J by 2 bases; unmatched bases: 2. This CDR3 contains 15 residues. CDR3 amino acids: CASSFRTSGTYEQYF. The CDR3 DNA reads TGTGCCAGCAGCTTTCGGACTAGCGGGACCTACGAGCAGTACTTC.

This chain links TRBV5-1 with TRBJ2-3, with 10 bases aligning to TRBD1. Per germline, CDR1 SGHRS and CDR2 YFSETQ. Trimming removed 3 bases from V and 6 bases from J; junction bases left unmatched: 7. This CDR3 is built from 15 residues. The CDR3 protein is CASSSRDRGPDTQYF. The CDR3 DNA is TGCGCCAGCAGCTCCCGGGACAGGGGTCCCGATACGCAGTATTTT.

The J gene is TRBJ2-7, the V gene TRBV18; D perhaps matches TRBD1 (5 bases). The V gene lost 3 bases and the J gene lost 0 bases, with 9 bases spanning the gap. CDR1 and CDR2 (germline): KGHSH, LQKENI. The CDR3 is made up of 14 amino acids. This chain's CDR3 is CASSPSGISYEQYF. CDR3 DNA sequence: TGTGCCAGCTCACCCTCAGGGATCTCCTACGAGCAGTACTTC. Supplemented by reference TRBV18 and TRBJ2-7, the full variable domain reads NAGVMQNPRHLVRRRGQEARLRCSPMKGHSHVYWYRQLPEEGLKFMVYLQKENIIDESGMPKERFSAEFPKEGPSILRIQQVVRGDSAAYFCASSPSGISYEQYFGPGTRLTVT.

V gene TRBV4-1 combines with J gene TRBJ1-4; 9 bases fit TRBD1. Germline values: CDR1 MGHRA, CDR2 YSYEKL. The V segment lost 2 bases and the J segment 5 bases; nucleotides outside the gene matches: 6. The CDR3 is 16 residues long. CDR3 sequence reads: CASSQLNRGRNEKLFF. CDR3 coding DNA: TGCGCCAGCAGCCAACTTAACAGGGGGCGGAATGAAAAACTGTTTTTT.

This sequence joins TRBV7-9 and TRBJ2-2; no clear D gene. V was trimmed by 5 bases and J by 5 bases, leaving 18 bases between them. The CDR3 has 16 residues. CDR1 and CDR2 (germline): SEHNR, FQNEAQ (reference sequence). The CDR3 bases are TGTGCCAGCAGCCCCCGGACCGGCAGTTTTACCGGGGAGCTGTTTTTT. Translation: CASSPRTGSFTGELFF.

The chain links TRBV6-6 to TRBJ2-1, with TRBD2 as a possible D gene (5 bases). The germline V gene has CDR1 MNHNY and CDR2 SVGAGI (reference sequence). This CDR3 contains 16 residues. V lost 6 bases and J lost 4, with 19 bases in between. The CDR3 protein is CASSRRGGGHYNEQFF. CDR3 in DNA: TGTGCCAGCAGCCGCCGTGGTGGCGGGCATTACAATGAGCAGTTCTTC.

This clone was counted once. The chain uses TRBV19 and TRBJ1-4; possibly TRBD1 for D (6 bases). V was trimmed by 5 bases and J by 3 bases, leaving 16 bases between them. The V gene's germline CDR1 is LNHDA and CDR2 SQIVND (reference sequence). The CDR3 is 16 residues long. The CDR3 here is CASSPRRQVSNEKLFF. The CDR3 DNA follows: TGTGCCAGTAGTCCAAGGAGACAGGTCTCTAATGAAAAACTGTTTTTT.

The chain carries TRBV28 and TRBJ1-2, with 9 bases identical to TRBD1. There are 15 residues in the CDR3. Germline assignment: CDR1 MDHEN and CDR2 SYDVKM. V shed 5 bases and J 5 bases; nucleotides not matched to a gene: 9. The CDR3 DNA reads as TGTGCCAGCAGTCCCCGGGACAGGGTAGGGTATGGCTACACCTTC. Translating it yields CASSPRDRVGYGYTF.

The rearrangement joins TRBV28 to TRBJ1-2; 7 bases line up with TRBD1. The CDR3 contains 13 residues. The germline V gene has CDR1 MDHEN and CDR2 SYDVKM. V lost 5 bases to trimming and J lost 5 bases; unmatched junction nucleotides: 5. CDR3 protein: CASSEGQRYGYTF. CDR3 nucleotide sequence: TGTGCCAGCAGTGAGGGACAGAGGTATGGCTACACCTTC.

This clone appeared once. The gene calls are TRBV18 and TRBJ2-7; D might be TRBD1 (6 bases). The germline gives CDR1 KGHSH, CDR2 LQKENI. The CDR3 totals 13 residues. Deletions cut 3 bases from V and 3 bases from J, with 9 bases between. The DNA of the CDR3 is TGTGCCAGCTCACCTCTACAGGGCTACGAGCAGTACTTC. It yields the protein CASSPLQGYEQYF.

The genes are TRBV27 and TRBJ2-7, with a weak D call TRBD1 (6 bases). The germline V gene encodes CDR1 MNHEY and CDR2 SMNVEV (reference sequence). The V end lost 4 bases, the J end lost 7 bases, and 23 bases lay between the germline ends. This CDR3 spans 16 amino acids. The CDR3 sequence: CASSSSSQGRLGEQYF. The CDR3, as DNA: TGTGCCAGCAGTTCCTCATCACAGGGTCGTCTTGGGGAGCAGTACTTC.

The genes are TRBV5-1 and TRBJ1-3, with D perhaps TRBD1 (5 bases). The CDR3 extends over 15 amino acids. V was trimmed by 2 bases and J by 4 bases, leaving 13 bases between them. The V gene's germline CDR1 is SGHRS and CDR2 YFSETQ. The DNA of the CDR3 is TGCGCCAGCAGCTTATCAGGGTCCGAGGGAAACACCATATATTTT. Translation: CASSLSGSEGNTIYF.